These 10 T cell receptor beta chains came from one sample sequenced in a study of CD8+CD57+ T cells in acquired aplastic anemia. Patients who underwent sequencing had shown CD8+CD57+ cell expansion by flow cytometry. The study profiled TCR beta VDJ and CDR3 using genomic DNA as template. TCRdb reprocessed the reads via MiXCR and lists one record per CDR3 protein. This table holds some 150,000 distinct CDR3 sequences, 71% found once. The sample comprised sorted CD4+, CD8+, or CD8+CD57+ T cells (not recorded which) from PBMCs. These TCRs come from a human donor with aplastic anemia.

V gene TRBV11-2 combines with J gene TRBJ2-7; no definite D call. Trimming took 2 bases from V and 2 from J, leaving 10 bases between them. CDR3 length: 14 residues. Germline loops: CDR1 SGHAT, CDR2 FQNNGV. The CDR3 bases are TGTGCCAGCAGCTTATGGGGTTACGCCTACGAGCAGTACTTC. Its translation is CASSLWGYAYEQYF. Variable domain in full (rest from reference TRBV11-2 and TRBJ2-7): EAGVAQSPRYKIIEKRQSVAFWCNPISGHATLYWYQQILGQGPKLLIQFQNNGVVDDSQLPKDRFSAERLKGVDSTLKIQPAKLEDSAVYLCASSLWGYAYEQYFGPGTRLTVT.

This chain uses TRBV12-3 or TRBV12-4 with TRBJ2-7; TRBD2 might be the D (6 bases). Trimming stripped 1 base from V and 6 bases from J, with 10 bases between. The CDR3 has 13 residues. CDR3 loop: CASSLGGEVEQYF. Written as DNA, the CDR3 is TGTGCCAGCAGTTTAGGGGGGGAGGTCGAGCAGTACTTC.

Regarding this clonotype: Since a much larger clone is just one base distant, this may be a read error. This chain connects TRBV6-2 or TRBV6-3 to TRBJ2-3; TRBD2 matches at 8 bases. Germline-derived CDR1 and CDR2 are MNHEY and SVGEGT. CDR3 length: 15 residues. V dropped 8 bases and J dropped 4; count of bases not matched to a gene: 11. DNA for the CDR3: TGTGCCAGCTCACGGGTTAGCGGGGATGCAGATACGCAGTATTTT. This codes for CASSRVSGDADTQYF.

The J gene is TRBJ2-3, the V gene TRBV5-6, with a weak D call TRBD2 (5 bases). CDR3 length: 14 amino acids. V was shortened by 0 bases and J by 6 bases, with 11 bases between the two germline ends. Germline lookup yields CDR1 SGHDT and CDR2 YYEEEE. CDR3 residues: CASSLGGFLDTQYF. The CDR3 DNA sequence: TGTGCCAGCAGCTTGGGCGGGTTTTTGGATACGCAGTATTTT.

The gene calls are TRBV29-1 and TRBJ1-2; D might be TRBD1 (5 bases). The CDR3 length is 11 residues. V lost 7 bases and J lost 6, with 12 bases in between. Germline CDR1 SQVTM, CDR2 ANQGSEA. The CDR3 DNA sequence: TGCAGCGCAAAACAGGAAAATGGCTACACCTTC. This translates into CSAKQENGYTF.

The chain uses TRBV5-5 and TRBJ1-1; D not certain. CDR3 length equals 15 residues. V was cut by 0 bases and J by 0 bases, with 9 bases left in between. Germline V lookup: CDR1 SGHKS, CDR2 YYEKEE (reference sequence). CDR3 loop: CASSLEFNMNTEAFF. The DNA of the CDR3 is TGTGCCAGCAGCTTGGAATTCAACATGAACACTGAAGCTTTCTTT.

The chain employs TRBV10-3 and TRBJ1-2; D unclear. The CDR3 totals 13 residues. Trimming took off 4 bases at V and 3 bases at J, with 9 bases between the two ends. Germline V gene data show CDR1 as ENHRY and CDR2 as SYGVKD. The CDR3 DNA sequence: TGTGCCATCAGTGCTGCCGCGGACTATGGCTACACCTTC. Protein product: CAISAAADYGYTF.

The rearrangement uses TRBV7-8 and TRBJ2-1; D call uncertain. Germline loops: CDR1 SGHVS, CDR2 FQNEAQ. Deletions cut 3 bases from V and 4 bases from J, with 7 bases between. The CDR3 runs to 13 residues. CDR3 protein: CASSFGLYNEQFF. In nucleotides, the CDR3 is TGTGCCAGCAGCTTCGGGCTATACAATGAGCAGTTCTTC. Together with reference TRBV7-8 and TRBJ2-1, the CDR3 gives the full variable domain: GAGVSQSPRYKVAKRGQDVALRCDPISGHVSLFWYQQALGQGPEFLTYFQNEAQLDKSGLPSDRFFAERPEGSVSTLKIQRTQQEDSAVYLCASSFGLYNEQFFGPGTRLTVL.

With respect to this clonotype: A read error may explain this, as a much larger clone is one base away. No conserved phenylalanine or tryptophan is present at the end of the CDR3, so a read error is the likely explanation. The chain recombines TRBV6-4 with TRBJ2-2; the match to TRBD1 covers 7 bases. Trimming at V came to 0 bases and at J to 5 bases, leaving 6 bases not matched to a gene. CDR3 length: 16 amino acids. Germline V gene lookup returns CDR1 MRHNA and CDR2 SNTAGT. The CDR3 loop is CASSDSRQGETGELFS. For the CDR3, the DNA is TGTGCCAGCAGTGACTCCCGACAGGGAGAGACCGGGGAGCTGTTTTCT.

This CDR3 is CASSLFGGELQETQYF. The CDR3 region has the DNA TGTGCCAGCAGCTTATTCGGGGGGGAACTCCAAGAGACCCAGTACTTC. The rearrangement links TRBV7-8 to TRBJ2-5; 8 nucleotides agree with TRBD2. J lost 1 base, V lost 2 bases, and 6 bases had no gene match. The germline V gene encodes CDR1 SGHVS and CDR2 FQNEAQ. CDR3 length: 16 amino acids.